The sequence of this T cell receptor beta chain was determined in a study of long-term antiretroviral therapy in people with HIV. Participants with HIV, all of them, were treated in the United States. Investigators performed immunoSEQ version v3.0 at survey level. Sequencing aimed to cover roughly 40,000-50,000 T-cell genomes per sample. Using immunoSEQ multiplex PCR, the repertoire was profiled, and TCRdb retains in-frame clones only, with some absent. The profile shows about 17,000 clones, 75% to 90% of them singletons. The material was unsorted PBMCs, obtained 0.3 years after starting antiretroviral therapy. This TCR came from a young man with HIV.

CDR3 sequence: CASSSDDTGELFF. As DNA, the CDR3 is TGTGCCAGCAGCTCTGACGACACCGGGGAGCTGTTTTTT. V gene TRBV7-3 combines with J gene TRBJ2-2; D call uncertain. V shed 4 bases and J shed 3 bases, with 6 bases lying between them. Germline V CDR1 and CDR2: SGHTA, FQGTGA. The CDR3 consists of 13 residues.